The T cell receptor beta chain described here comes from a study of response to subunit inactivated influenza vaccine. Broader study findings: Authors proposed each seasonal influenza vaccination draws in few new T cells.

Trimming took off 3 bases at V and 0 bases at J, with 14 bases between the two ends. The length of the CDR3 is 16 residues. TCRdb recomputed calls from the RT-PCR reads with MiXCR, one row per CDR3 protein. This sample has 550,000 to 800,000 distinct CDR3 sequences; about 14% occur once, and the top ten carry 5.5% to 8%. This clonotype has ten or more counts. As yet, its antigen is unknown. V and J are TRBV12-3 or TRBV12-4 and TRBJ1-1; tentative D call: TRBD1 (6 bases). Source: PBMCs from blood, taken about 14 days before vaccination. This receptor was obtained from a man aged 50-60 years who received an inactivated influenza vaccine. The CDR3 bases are TGTGCCAGCAGTTTTTTGGGGGCGGAGGTGAACACTGAAGCTTTCTTT. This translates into CASSFLGAEVNTEAFF.